This T cell receptor beta chain is drawn from a study of beta chain features in type 1 diabetes (dated by TCRdb to the late 2010s). About the full investigation: Mean age, gender distribution, total cell number and subset yield were not different between patients and healthy donors. Across all samples, some 100,000,000 sorted cells were examined, and cell number per subset correlated strongly with RNA yield. Naive and central memory subsets were obtained from all 30 or so donors, but regulatory and stem cell-like memory subsets were isolated from only 8 patients and roughly 8 healthy donors. The study compared the TCRB repertoires of sorted circulating CD4+ T cell subsets in recently diagnosed type 1 diabetes patients with those in matched healthy donors.

Each donor gave one peripheral blood draw, approximately 110 mL on average, collected into heparinised tubes. A BD FACSAria II was used to sort naive, central memory, regulatory and stem cell-like memory CD4+ T cells with a panel that included CD45RO, CCR7, CD25, CD127, CD95 and CD27. All sorted populations exceeded 95% purity. Right away, PBMCs were isolated by Lymphoprep density gradient centrifugation and were stained directly, with no culture step. So that batch effects would be minimized, each experiment stained and sorted samples in pairs, pairing one healthy donor with one patient. Including the terminal cysteine and phenylalanine, the CDR3 comprises 16 residues. Only CDR3 DNA remains: 48 bases, in frame from the first base. In the germline V gene, CDR1 corresponds to SGHVS and CDR2 to FQNEAQ. V loses 0 bases, J loses 0 bases, and the germline ends lie 10 bases apart. All of the isolated RNA was reverse transcribed with the High Capacity cDNA Reverse Transcription Kit, so expressed TCRB transcripts were sequenced. Naive, central memory and regulatory T cell samples underwent deep immunoSEQ sequencing, averaging around 3.6 million total reads per sample. Sorted cells were lysed in RLT buffer, and RNA was extracted using DNase-treated RNeasy Micro or Mini kits according to cell number. To prevent cross-contamination, every cell subset was processed on its own, while patient and healthy donor samples were processed together. TCRB sequences were amplified from cDNA with the immunoSEQ multiplex PCR, producing 87-bp fragments spanning the CDR3 region. Sequencing of the amplicons was done on the Illumina HiSeq platform. In the original analysis: PCR bias was computationally corrected using synthetic template baselines, reads within Hamming distance 2 were collapsed, and singletons that could not be merged were discarded. Reads were aligned against IMGT to assign V, D and J genes, CDR3 length and insertions or deletions at six rearrangement sites. Within each subset, clonotype counts were normalized to sorted cell number, after which true diversity and Gini coefficients were computed with the tcR R package. The overlap coefficient, calculated on TCRB nucleotide sequences, was used to quantify repertoire sharing. As a proxy for the pre-selection repertoire, out-of-frame TCRB sequences from naive cells were analyzed. Held by TCRdb, this immuneACCESS table contains in-frame sequences only and omits some clones. Under half of the omission traces to an unresolved V gene where checked; the cause of the rest is unknown. V and J calls and clone size are given by that table; D and trimming were obtained from the DNA. Here the sample has approximately 150,000 clones; around 63% occur a single time. The ten largest clones capture 0.08% to 0.095% of the sample.

This clone has more than one count but fewer than ten. Its antigen is unknown. Base quality data are lacking; no much larger clone is found one base away. What the research found in general, with its limitations: Because cDNA was sequenced instead of genomic DNA, highly expressing activated cells could be over-represented, though the groups showed no difference in activation or CD3 levels. A moderate but significant shortening of TCRB CDR3 length was observed in type 1 diabetes patients in all four CD4+ subsets. HLA sub-analyses involved small numbers of individuals, so any influence of HLA type on TCRB rearrangement remained unresolved. Fewer insertions and more nucleotide deletions at VDJ recombination sites were observed in patients with type 1 diabetes, implying thymic rearrangement abnormalities. PCR may preferentially amplify shorter templates, but because patient and control samples were amplified and corrected together, any resulting skew would affect both groups equally. Naive, central memory and regulatory TCRB repertoires appeared more similar among patients than among healthy donors.

Source material: naive CD4+ T cells from blood. This sample's cell subset or site label indicates: true naive CD4+ T cells. This chain is built from TRBV7-8 and TRBJ2-3; no D gene is confidently identified. The sequence was obtained from a man between 25 and 39 years old with type 1 diabetes. At the DNA level, the sequence is TGTGCCAGCAGCTTAGCCCCGGCTGGGAGCACAGATACGCAGTATTTT. Its product reads: CASSLAPAGSTDTQYF.